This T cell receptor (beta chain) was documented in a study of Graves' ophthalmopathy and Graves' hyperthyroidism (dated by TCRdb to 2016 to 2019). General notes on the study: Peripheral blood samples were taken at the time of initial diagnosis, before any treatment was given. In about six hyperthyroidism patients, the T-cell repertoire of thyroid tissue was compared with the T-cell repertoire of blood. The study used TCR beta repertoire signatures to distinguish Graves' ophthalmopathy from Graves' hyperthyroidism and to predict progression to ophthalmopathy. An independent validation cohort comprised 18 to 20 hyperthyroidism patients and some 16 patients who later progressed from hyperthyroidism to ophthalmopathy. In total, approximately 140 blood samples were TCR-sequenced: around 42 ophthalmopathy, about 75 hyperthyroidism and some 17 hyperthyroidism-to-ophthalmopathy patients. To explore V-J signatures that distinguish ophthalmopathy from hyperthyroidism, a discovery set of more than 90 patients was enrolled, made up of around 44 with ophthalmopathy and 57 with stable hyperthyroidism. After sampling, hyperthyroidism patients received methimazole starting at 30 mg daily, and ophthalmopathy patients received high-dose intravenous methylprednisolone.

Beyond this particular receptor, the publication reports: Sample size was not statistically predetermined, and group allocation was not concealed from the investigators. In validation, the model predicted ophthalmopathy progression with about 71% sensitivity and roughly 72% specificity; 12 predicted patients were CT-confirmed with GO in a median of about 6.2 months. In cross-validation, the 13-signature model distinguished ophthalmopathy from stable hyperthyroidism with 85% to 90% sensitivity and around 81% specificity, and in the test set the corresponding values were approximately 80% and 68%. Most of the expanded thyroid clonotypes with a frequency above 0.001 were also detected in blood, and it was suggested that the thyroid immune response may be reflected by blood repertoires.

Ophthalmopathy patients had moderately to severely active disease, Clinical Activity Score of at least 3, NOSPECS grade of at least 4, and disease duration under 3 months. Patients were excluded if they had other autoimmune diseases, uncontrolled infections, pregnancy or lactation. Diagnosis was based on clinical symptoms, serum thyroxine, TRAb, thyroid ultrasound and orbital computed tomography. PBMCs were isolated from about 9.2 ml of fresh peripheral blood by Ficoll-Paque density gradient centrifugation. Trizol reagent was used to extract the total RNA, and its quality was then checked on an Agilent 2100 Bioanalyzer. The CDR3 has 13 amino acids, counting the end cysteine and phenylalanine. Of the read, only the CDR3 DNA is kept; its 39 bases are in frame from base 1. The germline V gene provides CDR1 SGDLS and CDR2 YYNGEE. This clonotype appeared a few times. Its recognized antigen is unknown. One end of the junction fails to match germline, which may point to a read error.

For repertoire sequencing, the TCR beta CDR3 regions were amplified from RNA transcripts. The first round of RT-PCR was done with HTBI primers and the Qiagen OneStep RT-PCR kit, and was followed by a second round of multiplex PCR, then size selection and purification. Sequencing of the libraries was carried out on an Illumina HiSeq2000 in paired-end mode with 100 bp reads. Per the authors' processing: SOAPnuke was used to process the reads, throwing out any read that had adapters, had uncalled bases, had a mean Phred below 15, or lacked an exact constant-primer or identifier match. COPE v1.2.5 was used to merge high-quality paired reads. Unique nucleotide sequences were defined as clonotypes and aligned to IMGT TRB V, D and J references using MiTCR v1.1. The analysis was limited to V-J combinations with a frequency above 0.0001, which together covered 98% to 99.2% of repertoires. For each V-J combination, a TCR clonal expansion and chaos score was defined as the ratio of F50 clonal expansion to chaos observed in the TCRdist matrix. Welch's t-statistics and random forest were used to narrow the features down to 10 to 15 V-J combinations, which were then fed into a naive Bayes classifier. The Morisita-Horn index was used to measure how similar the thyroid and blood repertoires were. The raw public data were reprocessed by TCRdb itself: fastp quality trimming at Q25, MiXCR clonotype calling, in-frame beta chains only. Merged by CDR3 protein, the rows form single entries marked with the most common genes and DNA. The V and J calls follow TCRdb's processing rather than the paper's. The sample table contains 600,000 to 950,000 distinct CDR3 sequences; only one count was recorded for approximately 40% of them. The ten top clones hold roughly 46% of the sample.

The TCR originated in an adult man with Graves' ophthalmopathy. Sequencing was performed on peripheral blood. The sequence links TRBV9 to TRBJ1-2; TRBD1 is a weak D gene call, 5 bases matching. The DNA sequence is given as TGTGCCAGCAGCCCAGGGTATCGCTATGGCTACACCTTT. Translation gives CASSPGYRYGYTF. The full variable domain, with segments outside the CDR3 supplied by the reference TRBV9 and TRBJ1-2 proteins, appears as DSGVTQTPKHLITATGQRVTLRCSPRSGDLSVYWYQQSLDQGLQFLIQYYNGEERAKGNILERFSAQQFPDLHSELNLSSLELGDSALYFCASSPGYRYGYTFGSGTRLTVV.